This T cell receptor beta chain came from a study of breast tumors, draining lymph nodes, adjacent tissues. From the multiplex PCR reads, TCRdb called clonotypes with MiXCR, one entry per CDR3 protein. Counted here are about 200,000 distinct CDR3 sequences, approximately 33% occurring once; the ten biggest clones make up approximately 4.3%. CDR1 is DFQATT and CDR2 is SNEGSKA in the germline V gene (reference sequence). The CDR3 extends over 14 amino acids. Trimming took 6 bases from V and 3 from J; bases not matched to a gene: 8. Samples came from axillary lymph nodes draining the breast cancer. This clonotype was counted at least ten times.

Sequenced input: axillary lymph node tissue. This chain links TRBV20-1 with TRBJ2-3; 8 bases are shared with TRBD2. The TCR originated in a female donor with breast cancer. Some clones in this sample may be carry-over from other donors' samples. The CDR3 nucleotides are TGCAGTGCCAGTGGCGGGGGGCAGACAGATACGCAGTATTTT. The encoded protein is CSASGGGQTDTQYF.